The clone carrying this T cell receptor (beta chain) appeared many times. This sample is drawn from a study of blood T cells in healthy people across ages. V lost 3 bases to trimming and J lost 3 bases; unmatched junction nucleotides: 9. The CDR3 is 15 residues long. The germline CDR1 and CDR2 sequences are SQVTM and ANQGSEA. Next came a second PCR, run for about 6 to 11 cycles, which used a sample-barcoded 5' primer along with a J-beta primer mix. Via MiXCR, TCRdb re-called the 5' RACE reads, giving one row per CDR3 protein. The sample includes 600,000 to 800,000 distinct CDR3 sequences, more than 20% of them seen just once.

The V gene is TRBV29-1, the J gene TRBJ2-7; 9 nucleotides agree with TRBD2. Material: blood. This clonotype was sampled from a man between 65 and 80 years old in good health. The DNA of the CDR3 is TGCAGCGTTGAGGGGGAGCGGGAGGAACACTACGAGCAGTACTTC. This sequence encodes CSVEGEREEHYEQYF.